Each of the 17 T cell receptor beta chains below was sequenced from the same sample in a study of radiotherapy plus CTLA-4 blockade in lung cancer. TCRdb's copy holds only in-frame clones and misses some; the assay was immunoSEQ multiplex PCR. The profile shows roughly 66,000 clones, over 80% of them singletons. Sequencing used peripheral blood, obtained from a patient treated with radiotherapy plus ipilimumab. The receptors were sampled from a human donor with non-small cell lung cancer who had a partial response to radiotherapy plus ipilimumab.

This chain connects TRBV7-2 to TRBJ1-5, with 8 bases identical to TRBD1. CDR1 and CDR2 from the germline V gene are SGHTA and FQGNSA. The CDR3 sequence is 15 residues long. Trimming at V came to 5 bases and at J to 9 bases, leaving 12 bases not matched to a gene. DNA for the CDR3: TGTGCCAGCAGCGACAATGGACAGGGCCCAGGGCCCCAGCATTTT. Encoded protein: CASSDNGQGPGPQHF.

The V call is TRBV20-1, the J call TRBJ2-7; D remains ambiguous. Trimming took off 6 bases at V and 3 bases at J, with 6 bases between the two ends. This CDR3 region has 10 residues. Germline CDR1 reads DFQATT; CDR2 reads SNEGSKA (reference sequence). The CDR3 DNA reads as TGCAGTGCCTGGCACTACGAGCAGTACTTC. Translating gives CSAWHYEQYF.

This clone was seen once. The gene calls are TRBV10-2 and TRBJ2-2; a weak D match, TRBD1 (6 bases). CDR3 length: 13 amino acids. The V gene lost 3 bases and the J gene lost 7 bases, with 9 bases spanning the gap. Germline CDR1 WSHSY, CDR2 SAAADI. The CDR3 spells CASSDRGRGELFF. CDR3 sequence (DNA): TGCGCCAGCAGTGACAGGGGACGCGGGGAGCTGTTTTTT.

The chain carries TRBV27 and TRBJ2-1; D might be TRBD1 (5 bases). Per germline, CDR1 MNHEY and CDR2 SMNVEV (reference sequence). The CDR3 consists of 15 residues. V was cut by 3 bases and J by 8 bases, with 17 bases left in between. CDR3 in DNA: TGTGCCAGCAGTTTGGATCGGGCTAGGGGCGATGAGCAGTTCTTC. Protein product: CASSLDRARGDEQFF.

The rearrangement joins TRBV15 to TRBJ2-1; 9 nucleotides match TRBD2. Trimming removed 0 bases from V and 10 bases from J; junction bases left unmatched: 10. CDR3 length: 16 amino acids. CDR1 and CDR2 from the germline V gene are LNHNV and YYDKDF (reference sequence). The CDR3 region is CATSRDLGTSPREQFF. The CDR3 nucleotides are TGTGCCACCAGCAGAGACTTAGGGACTAGCCCGCGGGAGCAGTTCTTC.

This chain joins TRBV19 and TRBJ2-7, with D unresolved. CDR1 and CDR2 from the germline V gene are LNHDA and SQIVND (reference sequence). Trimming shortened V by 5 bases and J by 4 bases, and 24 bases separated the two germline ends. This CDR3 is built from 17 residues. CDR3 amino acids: CASSSSLGPSTKYEQYF. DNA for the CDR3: TGTGCCAGTAGTTCCTCCCTTGGTCCTTCGACAAAATACGAGCAGTACTTC.

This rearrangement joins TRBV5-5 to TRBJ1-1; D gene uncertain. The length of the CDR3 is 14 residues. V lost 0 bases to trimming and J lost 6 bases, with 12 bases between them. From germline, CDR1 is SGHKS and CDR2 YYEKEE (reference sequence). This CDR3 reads CASSLAGPSSEAFF. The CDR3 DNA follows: TGTGCCAGCAGCTTGGCTGGTCCGAGTTCTGAAGCTTTCTTT.

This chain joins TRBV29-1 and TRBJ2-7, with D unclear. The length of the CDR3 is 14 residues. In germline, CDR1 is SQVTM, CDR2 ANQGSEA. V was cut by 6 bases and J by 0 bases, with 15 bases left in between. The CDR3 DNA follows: TGCAGCGTGACTTCAGCGCCCTCCTCCTACGAGCAGTACTTC. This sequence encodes CSVTSAPSSYEQYF.

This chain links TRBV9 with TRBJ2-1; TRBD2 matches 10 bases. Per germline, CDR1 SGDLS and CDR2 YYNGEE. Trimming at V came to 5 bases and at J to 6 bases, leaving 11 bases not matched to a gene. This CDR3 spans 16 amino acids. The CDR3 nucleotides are TGTGCCAGCAGTGAAACCGGGACTAGCGTATCCAATGAGCAGTTCTTC. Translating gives CASSETGTSVSNEQFF.

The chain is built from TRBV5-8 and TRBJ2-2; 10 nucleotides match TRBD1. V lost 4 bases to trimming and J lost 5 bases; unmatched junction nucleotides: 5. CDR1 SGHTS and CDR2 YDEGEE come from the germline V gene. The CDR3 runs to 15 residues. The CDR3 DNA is TGTGCCAGCAGCAAAGACAGGGGGCATACCGGGGAGCTGTTTTTT. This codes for CASSKDRGHTGELFF.

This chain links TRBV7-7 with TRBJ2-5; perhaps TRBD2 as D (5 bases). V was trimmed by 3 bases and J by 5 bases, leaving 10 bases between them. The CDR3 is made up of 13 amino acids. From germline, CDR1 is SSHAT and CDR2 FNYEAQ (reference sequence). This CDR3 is CASSFAREETQYF. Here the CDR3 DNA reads TGTGCCAGCAGCTTTGCGAGGGAGGAGACCCAGTACTTC. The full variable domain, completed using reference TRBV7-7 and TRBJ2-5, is GAGVSQSPRYKVTKRGQDVTLRCDPISSHATLYWYQQALGQGPEFLTYFNYEAQPDKSGLPSDRFSAERPEGSISTLTIQRTEQRDSAMYRCASSFAREETQYFGPGTRLLVL.

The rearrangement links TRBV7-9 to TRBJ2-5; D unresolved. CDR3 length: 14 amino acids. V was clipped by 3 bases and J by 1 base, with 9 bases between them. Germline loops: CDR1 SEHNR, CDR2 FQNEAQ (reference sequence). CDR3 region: CASSFLQSQETQYF. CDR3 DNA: TGTGCCAGCAGCTTTTTGCAGTCCCAAGAGACCCAGTACTTC.

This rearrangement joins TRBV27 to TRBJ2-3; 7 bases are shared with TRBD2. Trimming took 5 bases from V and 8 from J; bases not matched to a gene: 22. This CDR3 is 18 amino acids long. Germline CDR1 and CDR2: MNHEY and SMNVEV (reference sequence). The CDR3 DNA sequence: TGTGCCAGCAGTCTCCCCTTAGCTAGCGGACTACTATCGGGTACGCAGTATTTT. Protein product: CASSLPLASGLLSGTQYF.

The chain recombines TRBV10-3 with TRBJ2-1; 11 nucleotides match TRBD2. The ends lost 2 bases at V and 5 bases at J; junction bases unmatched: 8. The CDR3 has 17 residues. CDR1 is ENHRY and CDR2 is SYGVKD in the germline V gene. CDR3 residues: CAISETSGRSGHNEQFF. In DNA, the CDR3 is TGTGCCATCAGTGAGACTAGCGGGAGATCAGGGCACAATGAGCAGTTCTTC.

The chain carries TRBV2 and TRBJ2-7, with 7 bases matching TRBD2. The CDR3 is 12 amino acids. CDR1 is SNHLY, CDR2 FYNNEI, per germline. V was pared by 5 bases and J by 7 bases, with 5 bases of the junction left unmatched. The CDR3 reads CASSSGIGEQYF. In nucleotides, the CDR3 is TGTGCCAGCAGTAGCGGGATTGGGGAGCAGTACTTC.

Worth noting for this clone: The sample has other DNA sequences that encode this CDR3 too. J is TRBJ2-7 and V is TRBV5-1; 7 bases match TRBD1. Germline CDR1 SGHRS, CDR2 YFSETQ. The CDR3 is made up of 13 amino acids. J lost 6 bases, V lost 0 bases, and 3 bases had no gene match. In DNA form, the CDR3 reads TGCGCCAGCAGCTTGGGACAGGGTGGCGAGCAGTACTTC. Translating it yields CASSLGQGGEQYF.

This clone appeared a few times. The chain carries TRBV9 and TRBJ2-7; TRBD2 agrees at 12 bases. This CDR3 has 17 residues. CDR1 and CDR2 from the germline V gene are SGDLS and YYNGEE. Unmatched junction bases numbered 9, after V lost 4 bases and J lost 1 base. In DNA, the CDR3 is TGTGCCAGCAGCACGAGACTAGCGGGAGAGGGTTCCTACGAGCAGTACTTC. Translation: CASSTRLAGEGSYEQYF.